This T cell receptor (beta chain) originates from a study of CD8 T cells in ankylosing spondylitis. A word on this clonotype: The antigen is undetermined.

Whole-study results and caveats: Matched ankylosing spondylitis synovial fluid reportedly showed significant enrichment of disease-linked clones. A TCR beta motif of eight highly homologous variants appeared characteristic of ankylosing spondylitis blood. A CD8+ phenotype characterized the disease-linked clones, which were relatively rare in peripheral blood.

Quantitative barcoded 5'-RACE was used to prepare TCR beta libraries. Via MiXCR, TCRdb re-called the 5' RACE reads, giving one row per CDR3 protein. The repertoire holds approximately 540,000 distinct CDR3 sequences, 12% seen once, with around 6.8% in the top ten. Sequencing was performed on blood, either unsorted or a sorted T cell fraction (not recorded which). The sequence came from a male donor with ankylosing spondylitis.

This CDR3 reads CASSQKVEQFF. The CDR3 DNA reads as TGTGCCAGCAGCCAAAAAGTTGAGCAGTTCTTC. The chain recombines TRBV14 with TRBJ2-1; the D is unclear. V was cut by 2 bases and J by 9 bases, with 5 bases left in between. In germline, CDR1 is SGHDN, CDR2 FVKESK. The CDR3 runs to 11 residues.